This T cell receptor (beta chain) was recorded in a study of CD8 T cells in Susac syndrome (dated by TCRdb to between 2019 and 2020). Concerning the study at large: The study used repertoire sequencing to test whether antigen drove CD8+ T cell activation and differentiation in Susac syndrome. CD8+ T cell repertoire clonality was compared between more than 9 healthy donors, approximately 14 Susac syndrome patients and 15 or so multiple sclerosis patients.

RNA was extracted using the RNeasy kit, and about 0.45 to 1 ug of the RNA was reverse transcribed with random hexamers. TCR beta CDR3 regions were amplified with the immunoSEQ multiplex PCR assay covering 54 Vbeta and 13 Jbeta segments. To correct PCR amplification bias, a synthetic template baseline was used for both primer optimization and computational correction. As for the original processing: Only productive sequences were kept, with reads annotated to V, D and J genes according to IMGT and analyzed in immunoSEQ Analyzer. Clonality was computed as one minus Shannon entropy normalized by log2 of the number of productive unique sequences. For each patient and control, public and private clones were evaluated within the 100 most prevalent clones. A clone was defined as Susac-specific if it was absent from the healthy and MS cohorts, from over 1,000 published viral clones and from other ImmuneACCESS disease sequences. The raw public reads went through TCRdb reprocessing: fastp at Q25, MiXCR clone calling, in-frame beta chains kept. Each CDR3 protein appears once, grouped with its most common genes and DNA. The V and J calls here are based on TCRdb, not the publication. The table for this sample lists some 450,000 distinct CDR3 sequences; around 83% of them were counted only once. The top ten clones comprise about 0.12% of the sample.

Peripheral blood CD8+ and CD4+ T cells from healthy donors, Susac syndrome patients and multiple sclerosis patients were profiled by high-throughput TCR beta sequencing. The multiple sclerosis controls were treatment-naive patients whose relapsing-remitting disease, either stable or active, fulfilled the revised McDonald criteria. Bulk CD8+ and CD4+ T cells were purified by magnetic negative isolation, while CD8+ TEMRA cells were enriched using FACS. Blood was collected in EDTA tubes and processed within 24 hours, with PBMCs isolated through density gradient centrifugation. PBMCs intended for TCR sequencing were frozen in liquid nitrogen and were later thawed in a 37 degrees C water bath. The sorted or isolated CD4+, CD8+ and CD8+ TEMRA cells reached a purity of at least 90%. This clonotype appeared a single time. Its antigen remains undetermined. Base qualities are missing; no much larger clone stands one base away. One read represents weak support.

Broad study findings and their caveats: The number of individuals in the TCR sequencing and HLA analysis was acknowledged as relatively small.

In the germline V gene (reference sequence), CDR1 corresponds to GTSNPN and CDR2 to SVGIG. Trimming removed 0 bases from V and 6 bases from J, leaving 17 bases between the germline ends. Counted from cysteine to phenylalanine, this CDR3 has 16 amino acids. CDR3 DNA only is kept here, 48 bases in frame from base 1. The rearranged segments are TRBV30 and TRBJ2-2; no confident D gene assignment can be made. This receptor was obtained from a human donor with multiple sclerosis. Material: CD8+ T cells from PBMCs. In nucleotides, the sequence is TGTGCCTGGAGTGTAAAAACAGAGGTTTCCGCCGGGGAGCTGTTTTTT. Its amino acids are CAWSVKTEVSAGELFF. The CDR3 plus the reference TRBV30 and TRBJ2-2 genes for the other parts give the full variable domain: SQTIHQWPATLVQPVGSPLSLECTVEGTSNPNLYWYRQAAGRGLQLLFYSVGIGQISSEVPQNLSASRPQDRQFILSSKKLLLSDSGFYLCAWSVKTEVSAGELFFGEGSRLTVL.